The 8 T cell receptor beta chains below were found in one sample sequenced in a study of shared clonotypes between healthy human individuals. Sequencing was performed with immunoSEQ multiplex PCR; in TCRdb, only in-frame clones are kept and a portion is missing. The sample carries 400,000 to 600,000 clones, more than 75% recorded once. Sequencing input: PBMCs. The receptors come from a woman between 35 and 50 years old in good health. Some clones in this sample may be carry-over from other donors' samples.

The CDR3 DNA follows: TGCGCCAGCAGTGAGACGTGGGGTAATTCACCCCTCCACTTT. Translated, it gives CASSETWGNSPLHF. The chain couples TRBV10-2 to TRBJ1-6; D not certain. Deletions cut 2 bases from V and 6 bases from J, with 8 bases between. In germline, CDR1 is WSHSY, CDR2 SAAADI. The CDR3 sequence is 14 residues long.

The chain recombines TRBV7-9 with TRBJ2-2; the D is unclear. CDR1 and CDR2 (germline): SEHNR, FQNEAQ (reference sequence). This CDR3 is built from 16 residues. V lost 5 bases and J lost 9, with 22 bases in between. CDR3 amino acids: CASSLVAYGQVRELFF. As DNA, the CDR3 is TGTGCCAGCAGCCTAGTAGCATATGGGCAGGTTCGGGAGCTGTTTTTT. The full variable domain, completed using reference TRBV7-9 and TRBJ2-2, is DTGVSQNPRHKITKRGQNVTFRCDPISEHNRLYWYRQTLGQGPEFLTYFQNEAQLEKSRLLSDRFSAERPKGSFSTLEIQRTEQGDSAMYLCASSLVAYGQVRELFFGEGSRLTVL.

With regard to this clone: A read error is likely here: a far larger clone is one base away. The gene calls are TRBV2 and TRBJ2-7; D uncertain. The germline gives CDR1 SNHLY, CDR2 FYNNEI. The CDR3 is 13 residues long. Between the trimmed V and J ends, which lost 7 bases and 2 bases, there was a span of 12 bases. CDR3 nucleotide sequence: TGTGCCAGCACTCGTCAGGTAGCCTACGAGCAGTACTTC. Amino acid sequence: CASTRQVAYEQYF.

The rearrangement uses TRBV28 and TRBJ2-7; 7 nucleotides line up with TRBD2. The CDR3 is made up of 17 amino acids. Per germline, CDR1 MDHEN and CDR2 SYDVKM. The ends lost 3 bases at V and 1 base at J; junction bases unmatched: 12. Here the CDR3 reads CASSFRMSGIASYEQYF. The CDR3 DNA follows: TGTGCCAGCAGTTTTCGTATGAGCGGGATAGCGTCCTACGAGCAGTACTTC.

On this clone itself: A much bigger clone sits one base away, suggesting this may be a read error. Other DNA sequences in this sample translate to the same CDR3. This chain's CDR3 is CASKGDTYQETQYF. In DNA, the CDR3 is TGCGCCAGTAAAGGGGACACGTACCAAGAGACCCAGTACTTC. The V call is TRBV19, the J call TRBJ2-5; D is perhaps TRBD1 (6 bases). This CDR3 contains 14 residues. Germline CDR1 LNHDA, CDR2 SQIVND (reference sequence).

The V and J genes are TRBV2 and TRBJ1-6; D call uncertain. The V end was cut by 4 bases, the J end by 10 bases, with 11 bases between. Germline CDR1 and CDR2: SNHLY and FYNNEI. The CDR3 is made up of 13 amino acids. The CDR3 spells CASSGELGSPLHF. The CDR3 DNA reads TGTGCCAGCAGTGGCGAACTGGGGTCACCCCTCCACTTT.

V and J are TRBV5-6 and TRBJ2-7; D is ambiguous. Trimming removed 2 bases from V and 1 base from J, with 13 bases in between. The germline V gene encodes CDR1 SGHDT and CDR2 YYEEEE. The CDR3 contains 15 residues. CDR3 sequence: CASSFAPDVSYEQYF. Here the CDR3 DNA reads TGTGCCAGCAGCTTCGCACCGGACGTTTCCTACGAGCAGTACTTC.

The chain recombines TRBV28 with TRBJ2-5, with D tentatively TRBD2 (6 bases). The CDR3 totals 12 residues. Trimming removed 4 bases from V and 5 bases from J, with 8 bases in between. Germline V gives CDR1 MDHEN, CDR2 SYDVKM. The CDR3 DNA is TGTGCCAGCAGTTCGGGGGTGGAGACCCAGTACTTC. Translating gives CASSSGVETQYF.